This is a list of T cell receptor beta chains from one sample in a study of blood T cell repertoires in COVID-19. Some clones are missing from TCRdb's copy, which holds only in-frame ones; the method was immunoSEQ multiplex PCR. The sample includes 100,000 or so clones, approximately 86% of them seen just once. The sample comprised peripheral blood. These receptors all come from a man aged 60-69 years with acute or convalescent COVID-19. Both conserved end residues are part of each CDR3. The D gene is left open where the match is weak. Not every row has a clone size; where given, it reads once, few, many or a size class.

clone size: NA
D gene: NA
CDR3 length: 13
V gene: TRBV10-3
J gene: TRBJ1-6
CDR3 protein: CAITRTSNSPLHF
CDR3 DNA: TGTGCCATCACTCGGACAAGTAATTCACCCCTCCACTTT

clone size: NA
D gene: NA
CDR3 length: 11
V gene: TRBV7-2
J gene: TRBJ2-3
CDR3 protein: CASSLTDTQYF
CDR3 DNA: TGTGCCAGCAGCCTAACAGATACGCAGTATTTT

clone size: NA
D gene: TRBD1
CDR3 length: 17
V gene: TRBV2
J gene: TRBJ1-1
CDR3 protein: CASSYSGTGVFGTEAFF
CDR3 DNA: TGTGCCAGCAGCTATTCCGGGACAGGGGTATTTGGCACTGAAGCTTTCTTT

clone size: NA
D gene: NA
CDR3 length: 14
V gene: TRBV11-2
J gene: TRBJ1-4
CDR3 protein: CASSLQGRNEKLFF
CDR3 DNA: TGTGCCAGCAGCCTACAGGGTCGGAATGAAAAACTGTTTTTT

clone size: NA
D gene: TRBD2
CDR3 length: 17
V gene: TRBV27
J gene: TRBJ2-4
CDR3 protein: CASSSGGNRVAKNIQYF
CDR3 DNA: TGTGCCAGCAGCTCCGGGGGGAATCGGGTAGCCAAAAACATTCAGTACTTC

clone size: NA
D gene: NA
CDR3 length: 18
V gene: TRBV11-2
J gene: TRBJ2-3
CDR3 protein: CASSLVVGGVFSTDTQYF
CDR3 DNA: TGTGCCAGCAGCTTAGTTGTGGGCGGGGTTTTTTCTACAGATACGCAGTATTTT

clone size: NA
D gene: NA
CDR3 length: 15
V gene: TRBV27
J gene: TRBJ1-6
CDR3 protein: CASSLGQTINSPLHF
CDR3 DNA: TGTGCCAGCAGTTTGGGGCAAACCATCAATTCACCCCTCCACTTT

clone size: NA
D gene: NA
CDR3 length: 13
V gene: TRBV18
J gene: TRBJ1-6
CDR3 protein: CASQYSYNSPLHF
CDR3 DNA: TGTGCCAGTCAGTACTCCTATAATTCACCCCTCCACTTT

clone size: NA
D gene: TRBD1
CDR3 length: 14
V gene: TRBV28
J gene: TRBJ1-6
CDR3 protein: CASSTTGLNSPLHF
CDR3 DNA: TGTGCCAGCAGCACGACAGGGCTGAATTCACCCCTCCACTTT

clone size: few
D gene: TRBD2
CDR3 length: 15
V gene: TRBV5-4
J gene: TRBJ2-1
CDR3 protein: CASSLGAGGPNEQFF
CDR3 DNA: TGTGCCAGCAGCTTGGGGGCGGGAGGGCCCAATGAGCAGTTCTTC

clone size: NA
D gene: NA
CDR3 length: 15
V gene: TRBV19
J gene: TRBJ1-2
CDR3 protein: CASSKLGQANYGYTF
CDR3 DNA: TGTGCCAGTAGTAAACTGGGACAAGCTAACTATGGCTACACCTTC

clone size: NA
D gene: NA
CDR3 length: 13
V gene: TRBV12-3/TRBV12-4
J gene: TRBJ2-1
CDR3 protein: CASSFGGGDEQFF
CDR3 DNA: TGTGCCAGCAGTTTCGGAGGGGGGGATGAGCAGTTCTTC

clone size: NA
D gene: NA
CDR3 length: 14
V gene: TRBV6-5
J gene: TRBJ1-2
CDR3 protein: CASSSQAGPGGYTF
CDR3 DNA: TGTGCCAGCAGTTCTCAGGCAGGCCCTGGTGGCTACACCTTC

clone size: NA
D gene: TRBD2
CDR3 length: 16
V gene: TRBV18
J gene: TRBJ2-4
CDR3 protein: CASSQVVAGAKNIQYF
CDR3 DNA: TGTGCCAGCTCCCAGGTGGTAGCGGGGGCCAAAAACATTCAGTACTTC

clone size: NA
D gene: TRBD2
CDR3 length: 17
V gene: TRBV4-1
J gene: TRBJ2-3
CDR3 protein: CASSKKPGLPTSDTQYF
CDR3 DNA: TGCGCCAGCAGCAAAAAACCGGGACTACCAACATCGGATACGCAGTATTTT

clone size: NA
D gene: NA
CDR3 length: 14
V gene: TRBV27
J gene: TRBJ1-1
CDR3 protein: CASSTGQSGTEAFF
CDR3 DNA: TGTGCCAGCAGTACAGGACAGTCTGGGACTGAAGCTTTCTTT

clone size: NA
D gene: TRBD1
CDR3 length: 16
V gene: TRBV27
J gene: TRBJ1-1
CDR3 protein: CASSLGQEFKDTEAFF
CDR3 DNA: TGTGCCAGCAGTTTAGGACAGGAGTTTAAGGACACTGAAGCTTTCTTT

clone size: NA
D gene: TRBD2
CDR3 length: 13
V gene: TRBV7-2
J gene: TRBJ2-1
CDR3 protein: CASSFGGRFVRFF
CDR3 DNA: TGTGCCAGCAGCTTTGGCGGGAGGTTTGTTCGGTTCTTC

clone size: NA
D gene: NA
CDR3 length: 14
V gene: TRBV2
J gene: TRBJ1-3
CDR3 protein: CASMVGGLGNTIYF
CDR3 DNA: TGTGCCAGCATGGTGGGGGGATTAGGAAACACCATATATTTT

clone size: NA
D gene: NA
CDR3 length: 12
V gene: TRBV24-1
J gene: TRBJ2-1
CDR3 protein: CATQNQWNEQFF
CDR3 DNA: TGTGCCACACAGAACCAATGGAATGAGCAGTTCTTC

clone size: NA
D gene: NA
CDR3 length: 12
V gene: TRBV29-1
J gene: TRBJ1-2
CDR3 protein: CSSRTPSAGYTF
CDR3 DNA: TGCAGCTCTCGGACTCCGTCGGCCGGCTACACCTTC

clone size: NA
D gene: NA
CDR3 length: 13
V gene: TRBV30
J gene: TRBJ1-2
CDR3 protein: CAWSGQYNYGYTF
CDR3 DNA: TGTGCCTGGAGTGGGCAGTACAACTATGGCTACACCTTC

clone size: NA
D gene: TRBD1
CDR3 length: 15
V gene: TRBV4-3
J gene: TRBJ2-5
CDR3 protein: CASSFGTGDQETQYF
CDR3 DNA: TGCGCCAGCAGCTTCGGGACAGGGGATCAAGAGACCCAGTACTTC

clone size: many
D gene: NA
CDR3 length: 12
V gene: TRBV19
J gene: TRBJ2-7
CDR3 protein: CASSMGGYEQYF
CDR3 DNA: TGTGCCAGTAGTATGGGGGGCTACGAGCAGTACTTC

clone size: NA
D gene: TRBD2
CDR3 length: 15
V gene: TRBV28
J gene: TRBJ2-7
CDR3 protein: CASRPGGGSSYEQYF
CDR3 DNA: TGTGCCAGCAGGCCCGGGGGGGGGAGCTCCTACGAGCAGTACTTC

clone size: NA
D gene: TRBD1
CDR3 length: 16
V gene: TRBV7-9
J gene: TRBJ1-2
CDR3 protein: CASSPRGQGLNYGYTF
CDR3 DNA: TGTGCCAGCAGCCCGCGGGGACAGGGGTTAAACTATGGCTACACCTTC

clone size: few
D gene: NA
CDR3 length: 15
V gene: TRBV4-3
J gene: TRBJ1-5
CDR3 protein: CASSQARHGNQPQHF
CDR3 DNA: TGCGCCAGCAGCCAAGCCAGACACGGCAATCAGCCCCAGCATTTT

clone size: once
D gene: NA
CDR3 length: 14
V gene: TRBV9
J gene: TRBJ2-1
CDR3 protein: CASSVDINNNEQFF
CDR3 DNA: TGTGCCAGCAGCGTCGACATAAACAACAATGAGCAGTTCTTC

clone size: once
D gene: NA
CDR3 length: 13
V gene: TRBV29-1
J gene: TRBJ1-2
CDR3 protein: CSVTGRGLRDYTF
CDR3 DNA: TGCAGCGTAACCGGCAGGGGCCTTCGGGACTACACCTTC

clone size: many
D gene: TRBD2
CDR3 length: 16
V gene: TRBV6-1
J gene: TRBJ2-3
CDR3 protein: CASSEGGGRGADTQYF
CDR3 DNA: TGTGCCAGCAGTGAAGGCGGGGGGCGAGGGGCGGATACGCAGTATTTT

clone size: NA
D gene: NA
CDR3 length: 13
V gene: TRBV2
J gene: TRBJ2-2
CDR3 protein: CASSARGTGELFF
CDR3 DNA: TGTGCCAGCAGTGCCCGGGGCACCGGGGAGCTGTTTTTT

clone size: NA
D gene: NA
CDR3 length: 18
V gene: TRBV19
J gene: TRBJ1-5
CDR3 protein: CASSLVGGAGRSNQPQHF
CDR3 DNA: TGTGCCAGTAGTTTAGTGGGAGGGGCAGGGCGAAGCAATCAGCCCCAGCATTTT

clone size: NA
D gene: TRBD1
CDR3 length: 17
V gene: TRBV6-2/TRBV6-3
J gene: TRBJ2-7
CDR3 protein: CASSTTRTSDRDHEQYF
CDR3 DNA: TGTGCCAGCAGTACAACGAGAACTTCAGACAGGGACCACGAGCAGTACTTC

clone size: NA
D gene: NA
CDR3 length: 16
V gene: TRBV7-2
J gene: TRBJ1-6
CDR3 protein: CASSLAFGRTYSPLHF
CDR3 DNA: TGTGCCAGCAGCTTAGCGTTTGGACGGACTTATTCACCCCTCCACTTT

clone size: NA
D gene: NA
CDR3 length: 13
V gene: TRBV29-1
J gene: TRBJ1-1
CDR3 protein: CSVGKELDTEAFF
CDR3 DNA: TGCAGCGTTGGGAAGGAGCTCGACACTGAAGCTTTCTTT

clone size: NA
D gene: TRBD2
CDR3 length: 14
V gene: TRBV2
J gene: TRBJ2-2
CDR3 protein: CASSLAGRDGELFF
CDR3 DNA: TGTGCCAGCAGTCTAGCGGGCCGGGACGGGGAGCTGTTTTTT

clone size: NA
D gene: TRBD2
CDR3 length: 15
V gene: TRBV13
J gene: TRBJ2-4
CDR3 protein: CASSFVASGSDIQYF
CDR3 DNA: TGTGCCAGCAGCTTCGTGGCTAGCGGGAGTGACATTCAGTACTTC

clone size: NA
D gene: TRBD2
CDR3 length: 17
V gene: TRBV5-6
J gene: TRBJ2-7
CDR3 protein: CASSRGTSGSRSGEQYF
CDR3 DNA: TGTGCCAGCAGCAGAGGGACTAGCGGGAGTCGGTCTGGCGAGCAGTACTTC

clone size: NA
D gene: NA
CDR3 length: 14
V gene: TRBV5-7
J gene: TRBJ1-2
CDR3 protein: CARIYQGKVYGYTF
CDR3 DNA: TGTGCCAGGATCTACCAGGGGAAGGTCTATGGCTACACCTTC

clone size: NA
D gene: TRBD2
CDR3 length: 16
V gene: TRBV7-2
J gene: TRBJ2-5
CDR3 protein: CASSLLGGGGRETQYF
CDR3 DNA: TGTGCCAGCAGCTTACTCGGGGGCGGGGGGCGGGAGACCCAGTACTTC

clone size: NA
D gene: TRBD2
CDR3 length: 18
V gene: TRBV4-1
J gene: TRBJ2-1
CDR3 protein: CASSPGTSGASSYNEQFF
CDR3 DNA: TGCGCCAGCAGCCCAGGGACTAGCGGGGCAAGCTCCTACAATGAGCAGTTCTTC

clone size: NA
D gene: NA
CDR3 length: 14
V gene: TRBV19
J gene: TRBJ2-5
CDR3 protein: CASSISWSQETQYF
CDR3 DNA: TGTGCCAGTAGTATCTCGTGGAGCCAAGAGACCCAGTACTTC

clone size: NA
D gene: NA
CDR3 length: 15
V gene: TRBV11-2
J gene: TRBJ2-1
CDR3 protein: CASSQQGPSYNEQFF
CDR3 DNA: TGTGCCAGCAGCCAGCAGGGCCCTTCCTACAATGAGCAGTTCTTC

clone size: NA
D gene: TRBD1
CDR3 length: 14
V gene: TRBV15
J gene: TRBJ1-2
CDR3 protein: CATSSYRGPYGYTF
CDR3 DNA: TGTGCCACCAGCAGTTACAGGGGGCCCTATGGCTACACCTTC

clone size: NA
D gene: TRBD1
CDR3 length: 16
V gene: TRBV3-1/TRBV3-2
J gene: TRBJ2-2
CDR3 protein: CASSQGDRGGAGELFF
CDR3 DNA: TGTGCCAGCAGCCAAGGGGACAGGGGCGGGGCCGGGGAGCTGTTTTTT

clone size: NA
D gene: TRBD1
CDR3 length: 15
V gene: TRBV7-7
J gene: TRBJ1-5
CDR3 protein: CASSRGQYSNQPQHF
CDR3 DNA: TGTGCCAGCAGCCGGGGACAGTATAGCAATCAGCCCCAGCATTTT

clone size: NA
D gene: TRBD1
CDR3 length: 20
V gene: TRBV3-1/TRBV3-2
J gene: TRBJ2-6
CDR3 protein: CASSQKEGTGALSGANVLTF
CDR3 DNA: TGTGCCAGCAGCCAAAAGGAGGGGACAGGCGCCCTCTCTGGGGCCAACGTCCTGACTTTC

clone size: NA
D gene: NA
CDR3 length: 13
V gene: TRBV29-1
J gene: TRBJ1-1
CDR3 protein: CSVERTVNTEAFF
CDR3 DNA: TGCAGCGTTGAGAGGACTGTGAACACTGAAGCTTTCTTT

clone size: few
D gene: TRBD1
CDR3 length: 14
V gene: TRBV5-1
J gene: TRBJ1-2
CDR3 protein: CASSKRTGGYGYTF
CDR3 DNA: TGCGCCAGCAGTAAGAGGACAGGGGGCTATGGCTACACCTTC

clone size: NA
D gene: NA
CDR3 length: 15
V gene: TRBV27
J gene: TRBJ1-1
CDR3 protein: CASSWGTPLNTEAFF
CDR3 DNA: TGTGCCAGCAGTTGGGGGACACCTTTGAACACTGAAGCTTTCTTT

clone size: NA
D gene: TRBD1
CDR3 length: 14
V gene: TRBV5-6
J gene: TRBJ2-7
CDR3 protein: CASSLWVTGGEQYF
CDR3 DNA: TGTGCCAGCAGCTTGTGGGTAACAGGGGGCGAGCAGTACTTC

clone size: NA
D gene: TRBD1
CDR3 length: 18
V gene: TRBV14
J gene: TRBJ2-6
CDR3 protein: CASSQRDRGLSGANVLTF
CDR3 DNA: TGTGCCAGCAGCCAACGAGACAGGGGACTCTCTGGGGCCAACGTCCTGACTTTC

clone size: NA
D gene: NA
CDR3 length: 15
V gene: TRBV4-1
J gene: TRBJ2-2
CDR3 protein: CASSQGLSGTGELFF
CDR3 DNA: TGCGCCAGCAGCCAAGGCTTGAGCGGGACCGGGGAGCTGTTTTTT